The 13 T cell receptor beta chains below come from one sample, sequenced in a study of regulatory T cells in long-lasting Graves disease. Indicated time point: newly diagnosed GD, antithyroid drugs for less than 3 months. From RNA extracted from PBMCs, the TCR library was made. Combining iRepertoire HTBI primers with Arm-PCR of CDR3 regions, the authors built TCR beta libraries. TCRdb fed the multiplex PCR reads into MiXCR, producing one record per CDR3 protein. The sample consists of approximately 540,000 distinct CDR3 sequences, more than 10% of them appearing once. The data also belong to a second study, concerning T cells in Graves' hyperthyroidism and ophthalmopathy.

Sequenced material: peripheral blood mononuclear cells (PBMCs), taken at new diagnosis, from a patient treated with antithyroid drugs. Every receptor here comes from a woman aged 25 to 39 with Graves disease.

In its sample, this clonotype was seen many times. The CDR3 DNA reads TGTGCCAGCAGTGCCCCTATAGCGGGAGGGCCTTCGAATGAGCAGTTCTTC. Protein sequence: CASSAPIAGGPSNEQFF. The chain links TRBV2 to TRBJ2-1; 11 bases line up with TRBD2. CDR1 SNHLY and CDR2 FYNNEI come from the germline V gene. Trimming at V came to 4 bases and at J to 7 bases, leaving 12 bases not matched to a gene. The CDR3 has 17 residues.

The V and J genes are TRBV4-3 and TRBJ2-4, with 9 nucleotides matching TRBD1. In germline, CDR1 is LGHNA, CDR2 YSLEER. The CDR3 has 16 amino acids. After removal of 1 base from V and 2 bases from J, the junction contained 3 bases not matched to a gene. The CDR3 loop is CASSQGTGETKNIQYF. CDR3 DNA: TGCGCCAGCAGCCAAGGGACAGGGGAGACCAAAAACATTCAGTACTTC.

The chain couples TRBV29-1 to TRBJ2-1, with 7 bases matching TRBD1. Germline-derived CDR1 and CDR2 are SQVTM and ANQGSEA. J lost 3 bases, V lost 8 bases, and 4 bases had no gene match. The CDR3 has 12 residues. This CDR3 is CSYRQGYNEQFF. CDR3 sequence (DNA): TGCAGCTACAGACAGGGCTACAATGAGCAGTTCTTC.

This clonotype was counted many times. The chain joins TRBV28 to TRBJ1-4; tentative D call: TRBD1 (5 bases). The CDR3 is 14 amino acids. V gave up 8 bases and J gave up 12 bases, with 22 bases separating them. Germline CDR1 reads MDHEN; CDR2 reads SYDVKM. The CDR3 DNA sequence: TGTGCCAGCCGATACGGGACGGCCTCGACCGAACTGTTTTTT. It yields the protein CASRYGTASTELFF.

This clonotype appeared many times. The chain employs TRBV20-1 and TRBJ1-1; maybe TRBD1 (5 bases). Germline V gene sequence: CDR1 DFQATT, CDR2 SNEGSKA (reference sequence). Trimming cost V 0 bases and J 7 bases, with 18 bases left between them. The CDR3 spans 15 residues. As DNA, the CDR3 is TGCAGTGCTAGAGAGTTCCCCCGGGGGAAGGTTGAAGCTTTCTTT. Amino acid sequence: CSAREFPRGKVEAFF.

There are a few counts of this clonotype. The chain joins TRBV6-5 to TRBJ2-1, with TRBD2 identical over 14 bases. After removal of 3 bases from V and 9 bases from J, the junction contained 7 bases not matched to a gene. Germline V gene lookup returns CDR1 MNHEY and CDR2 SVGAGI. There are 16 residues in the CDR3. The CDR3 DNA reads as TGTGCCAGCAGTTATATGGGGACTAGCGGGAGTGCTGAGCAGTTCTTC. Translated: CASSYMGTSGSAEQFF.

The sample holds many counts of this clonotype. The J gene is TRBJ2-5, the V gene TRBV6-5, with a weak D call TRBD2 (6 bases). Germline assignment: CDR1 MNHEY and CDR2 SVGAGI. Trimming pared 0 bases from V and 3 bases from J, leaving 14 bases between. This CDR3 comprises 16 residues. The CDR3 sequence: CASSYSRVSGEETQYF. Here the CDR3 DNA reads TGTGCCAGCAGTTACTCGAGGGTTAGCGGAGAAGAGACCCAGTACTTC.

This clonotype was found many times. The genes are TRBV28 and TRBJ1-5, with 9 bases matching TRBD1. Looked up from germline, CDR1 is MDHEN and CDR2 is SYDVKM. The junction had 15 bases not matched to a gene; V was cut back by 6 bases and J by 0 bases. The CDR3 runs 19 residues. CDR3 coding DNA: TGTGCCAGCAGCTATCCGGGACAGGGAGGCTATTATAGCAATCAGCCCCAGCATTTT. It yields the protein CASSYPGQGGYYSNQPQHF.

Notes on this clonotype: One end of the junction varies from germline; a read error may be responsible. This chain joins TRBV7-3 and TRBJ2-6, with D perhaps TRBD1 (5 bases). The CDR3 is made up of 17 amino acids. From germline, CDR1 is SGHTA and CDR2 FQGTGA. The CDR3 DNA sequence: TGTGCCAGCAGCCCCAGGCCGCGGACCTCTGGGGCCGACGTCCTGACTTTC. As protein: CASSPRPRTSGADVLTF.

There are many counts of this clonotype. The chain employs TRBV19 and TRBJ2-1, with TRBD2 matching 10 bases. Trimming at V came to 5 bases and at J to 8 bases, leaving 9 bases not matched to a gene. The germline CDR1 and CDR2 sequences are LNHDA and SQIVND (reference sequence). The CDR3 is 15 residues long. CDR3 sequence (DNA): TGTGCCAGTAGTCCACAGCGGGAGGGCCCAGATGAGCAGTTCTTC. Translated: CASSPQREGPDEQFF. The variable domain in full, with the rest retrieved from reference TRBV19 and TRBJ2-1, is DGGITQSPKYLFRKEGQNVTLSCEQNLNHDAMYWYRQDPGQGLRLIYYSQIVNDFQKGDIAEGYSVSREKKESFPLTVTSAQKNPTAFYLCASSPQREGPDEQFFGPGTRLTVL.

Concerning this clonotype itself: The junction departs from the called germline gene at one end, perhaps through a read error. The gene calls are TRBV2 and TRBJ2-3; the match to TRBD1 covers 7 bases. CDR1 is SNHLY and CDR2 is FYNNEI in the germline V gene. This CDR3 is 13 amino acids long. CDR3 bases: TGTGCCAGCAGTCTGCAGGGGGACACTGAAGCTTCCTTT. Translation gives CASSLQGDTEASF. Based on the CDR3 plus reference TRBV2 and TRBJ2-3, the full variable domain is EPEVTQTPSHQVTQMGQEVILRCVPISNHLYFYWYRQILGQKVEFLVSFYNNEISEKSEIFDDQFSVERPDGSNFTLKIRSTKLEDSAMYFCASSLQGDTEASFGPGTRLTVL.

This clonotype has ten or more counts. CDR3 sequence (DNA): TGTGCCACCAGTGACCCTGGGACCGGGGCTTTCTTT. This gives the protein CATSDPGTGAFF. This chain uses TRBV24-1 with TRBJ1-1; the D gene is possibly TRBD1 (5 bases). The V end was cut by 4 bases, the J end by 11 bases, with 13 bases between. Germline-derived CDR1 and CDR2 are KGHDR and SFDVKD. This CDR3 region has 12 residues.

This clonotype was recorded a few times. The chain couples TRBV20-1 to TRBJ2-1, with TRBD2 matching 8 bases. This CDR3 has 15 residues. Germline trimming cut 1 base from V and 9 bases from J; bases unmatched to any gene: 11. The germline V gene has CDR1 DFQATT and CDR2 SNEGSKA (reference sequence). CDR3: CSARVGSGSLSEQFF. The CDR3 DNA reads as TGCAGTGCTAGAGTGGGAAGCGGGAGTTTAAGTGAGCAGTTCTTC.